This TCR beta chain was identified during a study of shared clonotypes between healthy human individuals. General study findings and limits: Only blood samples were collected, and tissue repertoires likely differ.

In the original workflow: Quality scores were absent from the junction-only immunoSEQ sequences, so filtering differed. Using immunoSEQ multiplex PCR, the repertoire was profiled, and TCRdb retains in-frame clones only, with some absent. D and trimming come from the DNA, and the V and J calls and clone size come from that table. The profile shows 400,000 to 500,000 clones, around 79% of them singletons. As to this clone: The antigen remains unidentified.

This CDR3 spans 18 amino acids. Germline CDR1 reads SGDLS; CDR2 reads YYNGEE. J lost 7 bases, V lost 1 base, and 13 bases had no gene match. What was sequenced was PBMCs. This clonotype originated in a middle-aged woman in good health. Some clones in this sample may be carry-over from other donors' samples. The J gene is TRBJ2-2, the V gene TRBV9; TRBD2 matches 10 bases. In DNA form, the CDR3 reads TGTGCCAGCAGCGTAAGGAGGGGTCCTAGCGGGAGTATCGGGGAGCTGTTTTTT. Encoded protein: CASSVRRGPSGSIGELFF.